This entry lists 14 T cell receptor beta chains sequenced from one sample in a study of cytomegalovirus exposure and HLA in healthy donors. The PCR ran on 60 Vbeta and 13 Jbeta primers. The protocol was immunoSEQ multiplex PCR, while the TCRdb copy is restricted to in-frame clones and leaves out a portion. This table holds around 97,000 clones, approximately 64% found once. The sequenced sample was PBMCs. The receptors here all came from a woman aged 45 to 65 in good health and CMV-seronegative.

This chain links TRBV19 with TRBJ1-1; TRBD1 agrees at 7 bases. Germline values: CDR1 LNHDA, CDR2 SQIVND (reference sequence). The junction had 3 bases not matched to a gene; V was cut back by 4 bases and J by 1 base. The CDR3 length is 14 residues. The CDR3, as DNA: TGTGCCAGTAGTAGAAGACAGGGGAACACTGAAGCTTTCTTT. This encodes CASSRRQGNTEAFF. Full variable domain (missing parts from reference TRBV19 and TRBJ1-1): DGGITQSPKYLFRKEGQNVTLSCEQNLNHDAMYWYRQDPGQGLRLIYYSQIVNDFQKGDIAEGYSVSREKKESFPLTVTSAQKNPTAFYLCASSRRQGNTEAFFGQGTRLTVV.

This clone has more than one count but fewer than ten. V is TRBV7-8 and J is TRBJ2-3; 10 positions agree with TRBD2. This CDR3 spans 16 amino acids. The ends lost 1 base at V and 2 bases at J; junction bases unmatched: 3. Germline CDR1 is SGHVS and CDR2 is FQNEAQ. CDR3 region: CASSLGLAGDTDTQYF. The CDR3 nucleotides are TGTGCCAGCAGCTTAGGCCTAGCGGGAGACACAGATACGCAGTATTTT.

The chain carries TRBV1 and TRBJ2-7; the table's D call, TRBD2, was not checked against the DNA. TRBV1 is a pseudogene locus. This CDR3 has 18 residues. Written as DNA, the CDR3 is TGCACCAGCAGCCAAGAAGGTGGGCCCGGGACTAGCGACTACGAGCAGTACTTC. Amino acid sequence: CTSSQEGGPGTSDYEQYF.

The rearrangement joins TRBV5-1 to TRBJ1-1; perhaps TRBD1 as D (6 bases). The germline CDR1 and CDR2 sequences are SGHRS and YFSETQ. This CDR3 contains 15 residues. V was pared by 0 bases and J by 0 bases, with 9 bases between. This chain's CDR3 is CASSLETGMNTEAFF. The CDR3 nucleotides read TGCGCCAGCAGCTTGGAGACAGGAATGAACACTGAAGCTTTCTTT. Variable domain in full (rest from reference TRBV5-1 and TRBJ1-1): KAGVTQTPRYLIKTRGQQVTLSCSPISGHRSVSWYQQTPGQGLQFLFEYFSETQRNKGNFPGRFSGRQFSNSRSEMNVSTLELGDSALYLCASSLETGMNTEAFFGQGTRLTVV.

This clone has a handful of counts. The genes are TRBV5-1 and TRBJ2-1; 7 positions match TRBD1. Germline values: CDR1 SGHRS, CDR2 YFSETQ. CDR3 length: 14 amino acids. V lost 0 bases and J lost 6; bases outside the gene matches: 3. This CDR3 is CASSLEQGINEQFF. DNA of the CDR3: TGCGCCAGCAGCTTGGAACAGGGGATCAATGAGCAGTTCTTC.

The gene calls are TRBV15 and TRBJ2-1; D unresolved. Germline CDR1 reads LNHNV; CDR2 reads YYDKDF (reference sequence). With 1 base removed from V and 6 bases from J, the gap between germline ends came to 10 bases. This CDR3 has 14 residues. The CDR3 is CATSRVVSPNEQFF. DNA of the CDR3: TGTGCCACCAGCAGAGTGGTCAGTCCCAATGAGCAGTTCTTC.

The J gene is TRBJ1-4, the V gene TRBV29-1; the match to TRBD1 covers 7 bases. Germline CDR1 and CDR2: SQVTM and ANQGSEA. Losses at the gene ends were 8 bases for V and 2 bases for J; bases not matched to a gene: 5. The CDR3 loop spans 13 amino acids. DNA of the CDR3: TGCAGCACCAGACAGGGCACTAATGAAAAACTGTTTTTT. As protein: CSTRQGTNEKLFF.

V and J are TRBV19 and TRBJ2-5, with D possibly being TRBD2 (5 bases). CDR3 length equals 15 residues. V was clipped by 1 base and J by 5 bases, with 14 bases between them. From germline, CDR1 is LNHDA and CDR2 SQIVND (reference sequence). The CDR3, as DNA: TGTGCCAGTAGTATAGTTCGGGAAACGGGCGAGACCCAGTACTTC. Encoded protein: CASSIVRETGETQYF.

The CDR3 DNA reads as TGTGCCAGCAGCAGACAGGGGAACACTGAAGCTTTCTTT. This encodes CASSRQGNTEAFF. J is TRBJ1-1 and V is TRBV27; 7 bases map to TRBD1. Trimming removed 6 bases from V and 1 base from J; junction bases left unmatched: 2. Germline CDR1 is MNHEY and CDR2 is SMNVEV (reference sequence). The CDR3 has 13 amino acids.

The rearrangement links TRBV5-4 to TRBJ2-5; 8 bases fit TRBD2. The V gene's germline CDR1 is SGHNT and CDR2 YYREEE (reference sequence). Trimming cost V 2 bases and J 3 bases; bases outside gene matches: 3. This CDR3 is 14 amino acids long. The CDR3 loop reads CASSFGSGEETQYF. The CDR3 nucleotides are TGTGCCAGCAGCTTCGGTAGCGGGGAAGAGACCCAGTACTTC. The full variable domain, completed using reference TRBV5-4 and TRBJ2-5, is ETGVTQSPTHLIKTRGQQVTLRCSSQSGHNTVSWYQQALGQGPQFIFQYYREEENGRGNFPPRFSGLQFPNYSSELNVNALELDDSALYLCASSFGSGEETQYFGPGTRLLVL.

This chain uses TRBV5-6 with TRBJ2-7; TRBD2 matches 9 bases. The CDR3 contains 15 residues. Germline-derived CDR1 and CDR2 are SGHDT and YYEEEE. Losses at the gene ends were 0 bases for V and 3 bases for J; bases not matched to a gene: 4. CDR3 residues: CASSLDSGRGYEQYF. For the CDR3, the DNA is TGTGCCAGCAGCTTGGATAGCGGGAGAGGCTACGAGCAGTACTTC.

J is TRBJ1-4 and V is TRBV10-3; D gene ambiguous. This CDR3 spans 14 amino acids. The germline CDR1 and CDR2 sequences are ENHRY and SYGVKD. Trimming took 10 bases from V and 4 from J, leaving 16 bases between them. The CDR3 reads CATGLGTLNEKLFF. Written as DNA, the CDR3 is TGTGCCACAGGCCTGGGCACGCTTAATGAAAAACTGTTTTTT.

The rearrangement joins TRBV4-2 to TRBJ2-1; D is undetermined. The V end lost 4 bases, the J end lost 7 bases, and 5 bases lay between the germline ends. CDR1 is LGHNA and CDR2 is YNFKEQ in the germline V gene. The CDR3 runs to 11 residues. CDR3 residues: CASSRGNEQFF. Written as DNA, the CDR3 is TGTGCCAGCAGCCGAGGTAATGAGCAGTTCTTC.

V gene TRBV11-2 combines with J gene TRBJ1-6; D unresolved. Germline assignment: CDR1 SGHAT and CDR2 FQNNGV. The CDR3 covers 15 residues. V was shortened by 5 bases and J by 6 bases, with 14 bases between the two germline ends. The CDR3 here is CASSVGIALNSPLHF. CDR3 in DNA: TGTGCCAGCAGCGTGGGTATAGCGCTTAATTCACCCCTCCACTTT. The full variable domain, rest sourced from reference TRBV11-2 and TRBJ1-6, is EAGVAQSPRYKIIEKRQSVAFWCNPISGHATLYWYQQILGQGPKLLIQFQNNGVVDDSQLPKDRFSAERLKGVDSTLKIQPAKLEDSAVYLCASSVGIALNSPLHFGNGTRLTVT.